What follows is one TCR beta chain and its context. Its cognate antigen is unknown. Use of 60 Vbeta and 13 Jbeta primers characterized the PCR. The data were produced by immunoSEQ multiplex PCR, yet TCRdb's version contains in-frame clones alone and is incomplete. This repertoire shows 60,000 to 85,000 clones, about 76% found once; its top ten account for roughly 12%. CDR1 is LNHDA, CDR2 SQIVND, per germline (reference sequence). This CDR3 contains 14 residues. Between the trimmed V and J ends, which lost 7 bases and 9 bases, there was a span of 21 bases. This sample is part of a study of cytomegalovirus exposure and HLA in healthy donors. The study's findings and limits: For presence/absence analyses, sequencing depth was assumed to be roughly uniform across donors. Fewer N-insertions than the approximately 610-donor mean were reportedly shown by an Asian-associated ancestry cluster in a later analysis. About 150 TCR beta chains were listed as cytomegalovirus-associated.

Material for sequencing was PBMCs. This clonotype originated in a male donor in good health and CMV-seropositive. The chain has TRBV19 and TRBJ1-1, with a weak D call TRBD1 (6 bases). CDR3 loop: CASIMTGGSRKAFF. CDR3 sequence (DNA): TGTGCCAGTATCATGACGGGGGGCTCTAGGAAAGCTTTCTTT. The full variable domain, its missing parts supplied by reference TRBV19 and TRBJ1-1, is DGGITQSPKYLFRKEGQNVTLSCEQNLNHDAMYWYRQDPGQGLRLIYYSQIVNDFQKGDIAEGYSVSREKKESFPLTVTSAQKNPTAFYLCASIMTGGSRKAFFGQGTRLTVV.